The rows below give T cell receptor beta chains drawn from one sample of a study of blood T cell repertoires in COVID-19. Produced via immunoSEQ multiplex PCR; TCRdb's table is partial and in-frame only. The sample includes some 160,000 clones, approximately 80% of them seen just once. Sequences were obtained from peripheral blood. The receptors here all came from a human donor in a cohort sampled during active COVID-19. Both conserved end residues are part of each CDR3. D genes are given only for firm matches. Where a row states a size, it is once, few, many or the class of an expanded clone; other rows omit it.

d_gene,j_gene,abundance,v_gene,CDR3aa,CDR3nt
.,TRBJ1-5,.,TRBV6-2/TRBV6-3,CASSYRQDYQPQHF,TGTGCCAGCAGTTACCGGCAGGACTATCAGCCCCAGCATTTT
TRBD2,TRBJ2-3,.,TRBV7-8,CASNGLAGGPSTQYF,TGTGCCAGCAACGGGCTAGCGGGAGGCCCCAGTACGCAGTATTTT
.,TRBJ2-7,.,TRBV19,CASSIRDYEQYF,TGTGCCAGTAGTATTAGAGACTACGAGCAGTACTTC
.,TRBJ2-7,once,TRBV7-6,CASSLRGSGDGEQYF,TGTGCCAGCAGCTTACGAGGTAGCGGCGATGGCGAGCAGTACTTC
TRBD2,TRBJ2-3,few,TRBV7-6,CASSLDVRGSWTDTQYF,TGTGCCAGCAGCTTGGATGTGCGGGGGAGTTGGACAGATACGCAGTATTTT
.,TRBJ2-1,.,TRBV24-1,CATSDLRTGDEQFF,TGTGCCACCAGTGATTTGAGAACGGGTGATGAGCAGTTCTTC
.,TRBJ1-4,once,TRBV7-2,CASSLDRANEKLFF,TGTGCCAGCAGCTTAGACAGGGCTAATGAAAAACTGTTTTTT
TRBD2,TRBJ2-7,.,TRBV10-1,CASSDLGLEGTYEQYF,TGCGCCAGCAGTGACCTTGGACTAGAGGGGACTTACGAGCAGTACTTC
.,TRBJ2-7,.,TRBV6-5,CASSYSKIRGFYEQYF,TGTGCCAGCAGTTACTCGAAAATCAGGGGATTCTACGAGCAGTACTTC
TRBD1,TRBJ1-3,.,TRBV19,CASSISGTGTGNTIYF,TGTGCCAGTAGTATCTCCGGGACAGGGACTGGAAACACCATATATTTT